This T cell receptor beta chain emerged from a study of tumor-infiltrating lymphocytes in localized non-small cell lung cancer. Background on the study: Each patient gave resected tumor and non-adjacent uninvolved lung tissue.

This CDR3 is 12 amino acids long. Germline V CDR1 and CDR2: SEHNR, FQNEAQ (reference sequence). The germline V and J ends were trimmed by 1 base and 3 bases, with 4 bases remaining between them. Data came from immunoSEQ multiplex PCR; TCRdb stores just in-frame clones and leaves some out. In the table there are thousands of clones, approximately 66% of which are singletons. The sequencing sample was made of lung tumor tissue. The J gene is TRBJ2-7, the V gene TRBV7-9; D is unresolved. The receptor's source is a human donor with non-small cell lung cancer. This CDR3 is CASSLGDYEQYV. The CDR3 nucleotides read TGTGCCAGCAGCTTAGGGGACTACGAGCAGTACGTC.